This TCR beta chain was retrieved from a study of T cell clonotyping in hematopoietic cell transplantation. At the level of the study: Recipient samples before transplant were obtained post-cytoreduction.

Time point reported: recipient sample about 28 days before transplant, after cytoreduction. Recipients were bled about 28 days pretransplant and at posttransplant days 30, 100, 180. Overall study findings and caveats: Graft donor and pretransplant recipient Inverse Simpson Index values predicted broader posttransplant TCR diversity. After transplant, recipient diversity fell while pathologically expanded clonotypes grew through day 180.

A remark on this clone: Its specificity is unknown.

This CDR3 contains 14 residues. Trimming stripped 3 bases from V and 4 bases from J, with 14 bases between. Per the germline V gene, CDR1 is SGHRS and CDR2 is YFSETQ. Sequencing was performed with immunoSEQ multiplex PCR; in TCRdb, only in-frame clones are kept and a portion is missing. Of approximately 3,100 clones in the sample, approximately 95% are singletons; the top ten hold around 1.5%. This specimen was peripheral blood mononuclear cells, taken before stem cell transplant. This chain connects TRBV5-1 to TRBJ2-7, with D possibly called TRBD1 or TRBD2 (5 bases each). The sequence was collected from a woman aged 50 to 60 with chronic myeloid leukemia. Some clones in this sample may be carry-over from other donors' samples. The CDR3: CASSWAGEGYEQYF. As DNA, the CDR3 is TGCGCCAGCAGCTGGGCCGGAGAGGGGTACGAGCAGTACTTC. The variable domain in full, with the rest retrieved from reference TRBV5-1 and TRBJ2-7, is KAGVTQTPRYLIKTRGQQVTLSCSPISGHRSVSWYQQTPGQGLQFLFEYFSETQRNKGNFPGRFSGRQFSNSRSEMNVSTLELGDSALYLCASSWAGEGYEQYFGPGTRLTVT.